This TCR beta chain was observed in a study of human T cells and chemical hapten exposure. Described time point: pre-sensitization, week 0. As to treatment: therapeutic diphenylcyclopropenone sensitization with weekly scalp DPC. RNA extraction used unfractionated whole blood as the source of total RNA. The CDR3 contains 15 residues. Trimming cost V 0 bases and J 3 bases, with 10 bases left between them. The germline V gene encodes CDR1 SGHRS and CDR2 YFSETQ. Via MiXCR, TCRdb re-called the RACE reads, giving one row per CDR3 protein. The sample yields some 330,000 distinct CDR3 sequences, around 5% seen once.

Here the sequenced sample was whole blood, taken in connection with sensitization to the hapten diphenylcyclopropenone (DPC). The chain couples TRBV5-1 to TRBJ2-4; D may be TRBD1 (5 bases). This sequence was found in a woman under 30 with alopecia areata. Some clones in this sample may be carry-over from other donors' samples. CDR3 nucleotide sequence: TGCGCCAGCAGCTTGGAGGGGTATGGCAAAAACATTCAGTACTTC. Translating it yields CASSLEGYGKNIQYF.